This TCR beta chain is from a study of blood T cell repertoires in COVID-19. About the study: Italy, Spain and the United States were the sources of the convalescent and acute COVID-19 samples. Sources were T cells, B-cell-depleted T cells, or PBMCs; the material itself was cDNA or gDNA.

Original processing notes: Amplified reference gene primers provided the basis for estimating nucleated cell counts. Produced via immunoSEQ multiplex PCR; TCRdb's table is partial and in-frame only. V, J and clone size derive from that table, while D and trimming were established from the DNA sequence. In the table there are 450,000 or so clones, roughly 90% of which are singletons. CDR3 size: 15 residues. Trimming removed 1 base from V and 5 bases from J, with 14 bases in between. Germline assignment: CDR1 LGHDT and CDR2 YNNKEL (reference sequence). While infection was still active, Seattle patients were enrolled and then followed longitudinally.

Material: peripheral blood. V and J are TRBV3-1 (or the pseudogene TRBV3-2) and TRBJ1-1; D possibly corresponds to TRBD1 (5 bases). The TCR was taken from a man aged 18 to 29 with COVID-19, enrolled during active disease. DNA of the CDR3: TGTGCCAGCAGCCAAGGAACAGGCCTAGGGACTGAAGCTTTCTTT. Protein product: CASSQGTGLGTEAFF.